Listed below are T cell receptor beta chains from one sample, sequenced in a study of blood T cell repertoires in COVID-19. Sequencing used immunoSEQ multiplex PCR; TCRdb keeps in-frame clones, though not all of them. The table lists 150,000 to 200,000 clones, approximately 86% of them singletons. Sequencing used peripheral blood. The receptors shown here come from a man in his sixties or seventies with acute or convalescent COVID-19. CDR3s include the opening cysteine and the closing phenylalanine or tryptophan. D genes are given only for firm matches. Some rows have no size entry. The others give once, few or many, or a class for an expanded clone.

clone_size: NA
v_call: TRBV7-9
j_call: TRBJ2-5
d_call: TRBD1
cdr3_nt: TGTGCCAGCAGCACAGAACCGACAGGGGGAGAGACCCAGTACTTC
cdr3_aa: CASSTEPTGGETQYF

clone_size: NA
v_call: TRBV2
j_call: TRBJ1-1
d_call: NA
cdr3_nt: TGTGCCAGCCATTGGAACACAGACACTGAAGCTTTCTTT
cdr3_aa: CASHWNTDTEAFF

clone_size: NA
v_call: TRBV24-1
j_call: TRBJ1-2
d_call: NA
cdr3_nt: TGTGCCACCAGTGTAAAGGAGACCGGGGGCTACACCTTC
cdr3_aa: CATSVKETGGYTF

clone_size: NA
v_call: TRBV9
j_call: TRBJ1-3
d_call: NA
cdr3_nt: TGTGCCAGCAGCTCCTGGGGGGGAACGGGAAACACCATATATTTT
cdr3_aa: CASSSWGGTGNTIYF

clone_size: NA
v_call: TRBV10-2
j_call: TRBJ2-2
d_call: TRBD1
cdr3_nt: TGCGCCACCGAGGGGACAGCGAGGGTCGGGGAGCTGTTTTTT
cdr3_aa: CATEGTARVGELFF

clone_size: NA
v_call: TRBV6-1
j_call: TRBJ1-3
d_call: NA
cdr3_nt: TGTGCCAGCAGTGAACCGGGCTCTGGAAACACCATATATTTT
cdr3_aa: CASSEPGSGNTIYF

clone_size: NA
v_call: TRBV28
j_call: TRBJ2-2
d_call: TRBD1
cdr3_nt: TGTGCCAGCAGTTTGAACAGGGGTGGCACCGGGGAGCTGTTTTTT
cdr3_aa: CASSLNRGGTGELFF

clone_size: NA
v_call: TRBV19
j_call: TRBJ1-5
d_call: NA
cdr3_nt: TGTGCCAGTAGTATGCGATCTAGCAATCAGCCCCAGCATTTT
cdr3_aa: CASSMRSSNQPQHF

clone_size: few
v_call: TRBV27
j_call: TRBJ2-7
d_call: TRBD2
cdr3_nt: TGTGCCAGCAGCATTTACCCGACCGGACTAGCGGCCCACGAGCAGTACTTC
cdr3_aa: CASSIYPTGLAAHEQYF

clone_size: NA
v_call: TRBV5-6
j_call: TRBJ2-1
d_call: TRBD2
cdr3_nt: TGTGCCAGCAGCTCAGACCTGACTAGCGGAAACTACAATGAGCAGTTCTTC
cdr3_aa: CASSSDLTSGNYNEQFF

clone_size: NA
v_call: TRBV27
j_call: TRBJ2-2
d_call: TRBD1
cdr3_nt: TGTGCCAGCAGTTTAACAGGGGATAGCCCCGGGGAGCTGTTTTTT
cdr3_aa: CASSLTGDSPGELFF

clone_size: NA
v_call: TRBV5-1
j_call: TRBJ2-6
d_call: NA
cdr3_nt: TGCGCCAGCACACCGGGCAGGGGCTTATTTACTGGGGCCAACGTCCTGACTTTC
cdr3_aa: CASTPGRGLFTGANVLTF

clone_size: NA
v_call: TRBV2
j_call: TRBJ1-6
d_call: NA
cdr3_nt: TGTGCCAGCGCGAAGGAGACAGATAATTCACCCCTCCACTTT
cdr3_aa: CASAKETDNSPLHF

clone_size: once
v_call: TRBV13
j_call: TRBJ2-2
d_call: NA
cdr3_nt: TGTGCCAGCAGGGAGACTACAGGGTTCGGCACCGGGGAGCTGTTTTTT
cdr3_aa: CASRETTGFGTGELFF

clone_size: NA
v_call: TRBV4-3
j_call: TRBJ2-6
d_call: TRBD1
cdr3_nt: TGCGCCAGCAGCCCGGGACAGGGGGCTGGTGGGGCCAACGTCCTGACTTTC
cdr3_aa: CASSPGQGAGGANVLTF

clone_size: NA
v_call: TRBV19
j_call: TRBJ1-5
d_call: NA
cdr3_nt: TGTGCCAGTAGTATGAGAAGGCAGGGAGGCCAGCCCCAGCATTTT
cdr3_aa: CASSMRRQGGQPQHF

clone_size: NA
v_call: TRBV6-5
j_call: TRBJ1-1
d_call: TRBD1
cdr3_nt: TGTGCCAGCAGTTACTCCCCAGGGGGGAGCACTGAAGCTTTCTTT
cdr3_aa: CASSYSPGGSTEAFF

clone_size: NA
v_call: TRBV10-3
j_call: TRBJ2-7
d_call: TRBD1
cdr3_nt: TGTGCCACCTCGCTCATTCCGGGACAGGGGGCCCCCAGCTCCTACGAGCAGTACTTC
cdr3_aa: CATSLIPGQGAPSSYEQYF

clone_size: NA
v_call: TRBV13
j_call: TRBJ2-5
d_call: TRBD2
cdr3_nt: TGTGCCAGCAATTTAGGGAGGGTCCAAGAGACCCAGTACTTC
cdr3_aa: CASNLGRVQETQYF

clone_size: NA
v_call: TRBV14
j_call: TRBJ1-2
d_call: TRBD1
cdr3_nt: TGTGCCAGCAGCAAAAGACAGGGGGGAATGGTCTATGGCTACACCTTC
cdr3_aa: CASSKRQGGMVYGYTF

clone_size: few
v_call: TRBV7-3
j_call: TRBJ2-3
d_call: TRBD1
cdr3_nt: TGTGCCAGCCAACAGGGGTCTGGCACAGATACGCAGTATTTT
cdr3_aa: CASQQGSGTDTQYF

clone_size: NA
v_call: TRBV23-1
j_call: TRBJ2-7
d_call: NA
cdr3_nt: TGCGCCAGCAGTCAATCGCGGGACGGTTCCTACGAGCAGTACTTC
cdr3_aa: CASSQSRDGSYEQYF

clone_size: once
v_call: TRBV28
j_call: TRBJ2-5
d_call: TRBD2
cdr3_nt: TGTGCCTCAATAGGGGCTAGCGGGGGGGGAACCCAGTACTTC
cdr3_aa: CASIGASGGGTQYF

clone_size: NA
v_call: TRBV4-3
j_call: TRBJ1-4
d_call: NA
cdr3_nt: TGCGCCAGCAGCCAGGTTAGACAGACTAATGAAAAACTGTTTTTT
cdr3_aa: CASSQVRQTNEKLFF

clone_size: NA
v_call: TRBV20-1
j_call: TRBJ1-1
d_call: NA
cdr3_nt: TGCCACGTACGGGAGGGCACTGAAGCTTTCTTT
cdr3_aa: CHVREGTEAFF

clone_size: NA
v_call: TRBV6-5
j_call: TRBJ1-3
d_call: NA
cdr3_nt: TGTGCCAGCAGTTCTAACGACAGATCCGGAAACACCATATATTTT
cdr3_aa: CASSSNDRSGNTIYF

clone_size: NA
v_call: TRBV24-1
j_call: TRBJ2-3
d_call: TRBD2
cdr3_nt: TGTGCCACCAGTGATTCGCCGGGGCGGGAGGTCACAGATACGCAGTATTTT
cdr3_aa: CATSDSPGREVTDTQYF

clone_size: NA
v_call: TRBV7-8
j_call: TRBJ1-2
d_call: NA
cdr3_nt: TGTGCCAGCAGCTTAGGTGGCGGGGCAGGGCGAGGCGGCTACACCTTC
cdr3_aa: CASSLGGGAGRGGYTF

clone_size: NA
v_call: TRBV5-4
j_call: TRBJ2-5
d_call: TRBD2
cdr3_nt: TGTGCCAGCAGCCGTGGGACTAGCGGGGGGGCCGGGGAGACCCAGTACTTC
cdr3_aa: CASSRGTSGGAGETQYF

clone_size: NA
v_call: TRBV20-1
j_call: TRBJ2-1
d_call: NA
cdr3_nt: TGCAGTGCCGTAGCGTACAATGAGCAGTTCTTC
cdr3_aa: CSAVAYNEQFF

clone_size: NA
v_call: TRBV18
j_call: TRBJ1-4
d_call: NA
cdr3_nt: TGTGCCAGCTCACCTGGGGGCGATGAAAAACTGTTTTTT
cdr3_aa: CASSPGGDEKLFF

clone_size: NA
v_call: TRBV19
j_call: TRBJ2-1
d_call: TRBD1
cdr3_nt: TGTGCCAGTAGTCGGACAGGGGGATACGATGAGCAGTTCTTC
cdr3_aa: CASSRTGGYDEQFF

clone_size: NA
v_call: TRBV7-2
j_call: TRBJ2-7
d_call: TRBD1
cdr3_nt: TGTGCCAGCAGCTTAGTTTCGGGACAGGAGTTCTACGAGCAGTACTTC
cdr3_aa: CASSLVSGQEFYEQYF

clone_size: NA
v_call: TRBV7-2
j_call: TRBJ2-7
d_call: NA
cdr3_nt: TGTGCCAGCAGCTTACGAGGGGGGGACTACGAGCAGTACTTC
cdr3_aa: CASSLRGGDYEQYF

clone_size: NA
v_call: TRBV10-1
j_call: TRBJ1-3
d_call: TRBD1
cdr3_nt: TGCGCCCGCCCCCGAGACAGGGACCCTGGAAACACCATATATTTT
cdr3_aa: CARPRDRDPGNTIYF

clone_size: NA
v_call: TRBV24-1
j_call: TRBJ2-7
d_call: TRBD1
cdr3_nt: TGTGCCACCAGTGATTTCGCAGGGGGTTCCTACGAGCAGTACTTC
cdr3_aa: CATSDFAGGSYEQYF

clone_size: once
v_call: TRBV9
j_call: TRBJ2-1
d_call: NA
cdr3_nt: TGTGCCAGCAGCGTAGCTCCATCCCGGGGGTTGGAGTTCTTC
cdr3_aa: CASSVAPSRGLEFF

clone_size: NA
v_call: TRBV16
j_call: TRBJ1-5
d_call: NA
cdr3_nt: TGTGCCAGCAGCCAACCCTATCGGACAGTTAGCAATCAGCCCCAGCATTTT
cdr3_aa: CASSQPYRTVSNQPQHF

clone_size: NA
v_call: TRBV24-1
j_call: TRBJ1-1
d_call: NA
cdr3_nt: TGTGCCACCAGTGATGGGACGGGAGGATCTGTCTCTGAAGCTTTCTTT
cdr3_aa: CATSDGTGGSVSEAFF

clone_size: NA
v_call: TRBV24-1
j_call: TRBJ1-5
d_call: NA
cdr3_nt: TGTGCCACCAGTGAAGCGCAGGGGAACAATCAGCCCCAGCATTTT
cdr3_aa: CATSEAQGNNQPQHF

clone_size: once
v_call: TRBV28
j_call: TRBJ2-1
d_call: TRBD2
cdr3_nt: TGTGCCAGCAGTCATCTGGGGGGGTCCTCCTACAATGAGCAGTTCTTC
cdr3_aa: CASSHLGGSSYNEQFF

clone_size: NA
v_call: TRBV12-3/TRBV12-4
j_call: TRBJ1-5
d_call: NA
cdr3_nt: TGTGCCAGCAGCCCAAGGGAGACTCAGCCCCAGCATTTT
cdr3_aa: CASSPRETQPQHF

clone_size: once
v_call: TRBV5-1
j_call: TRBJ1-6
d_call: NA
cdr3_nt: TGCGCCAGCAGCTTGCTCCCAGATTCCCACCTCCACTTT
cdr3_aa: CASSLLPDSHLHF

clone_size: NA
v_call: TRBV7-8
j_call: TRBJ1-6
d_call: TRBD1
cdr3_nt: TGTGCCAGCAGCCCGACAGGGGGTAATTCACCCCTCCACTTT
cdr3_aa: CASSPTGGNSPLHF

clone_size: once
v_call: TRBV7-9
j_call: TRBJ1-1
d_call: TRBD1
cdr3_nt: TGTGCCAGCAGCTGGCAGGGGGCGACGAACACTGAAGCTTTCTTT
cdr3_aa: CASSWQGATNTEAFF

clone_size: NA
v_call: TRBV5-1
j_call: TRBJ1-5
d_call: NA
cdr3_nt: TGCGCCTCTGACAGTCTTTATTGCAATCTGCCCCAGCATTTT
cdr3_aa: CASDSLYCNLPQHF

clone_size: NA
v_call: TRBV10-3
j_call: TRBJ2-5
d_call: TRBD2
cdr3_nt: TGTGCCATCAGTGAGGCTAGCGGCATCCAAGAGACCCAGTACTTC
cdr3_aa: CAISEASGIQETQYF

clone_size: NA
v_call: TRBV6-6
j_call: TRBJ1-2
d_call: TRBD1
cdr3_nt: TGTGCCAGCAGTTACTCGGGACAGGGGGCGGGTGGCTACACCTTC
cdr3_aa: CASSYSGQGAGGYTF

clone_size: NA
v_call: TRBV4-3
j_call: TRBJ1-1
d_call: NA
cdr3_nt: TGCGCCAGCAGCCAAGATTGGGCAGGGAACACTGAAGCTTTCTTT
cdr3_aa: CASSQDWAGNTEAFF

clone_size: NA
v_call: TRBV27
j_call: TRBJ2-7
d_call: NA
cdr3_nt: TGTGCCAGCAGTTTAATCAGCTCCTACGAGCAGTACTTC
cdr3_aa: CASSLISSYEQYF

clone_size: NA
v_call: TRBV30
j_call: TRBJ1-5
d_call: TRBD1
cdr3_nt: TGTGCCTGGACCCCAGGGGGACTCGTCAATCAGCCCCAGCATTTT
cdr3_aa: CAWTPGGLVNQPQHF

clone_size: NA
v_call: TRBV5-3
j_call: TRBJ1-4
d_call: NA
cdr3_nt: TGTGCCAGAAGCTTGGGGTCAGGTGAAAAACTGTTTTTT
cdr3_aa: CARSLGSGEKLFF